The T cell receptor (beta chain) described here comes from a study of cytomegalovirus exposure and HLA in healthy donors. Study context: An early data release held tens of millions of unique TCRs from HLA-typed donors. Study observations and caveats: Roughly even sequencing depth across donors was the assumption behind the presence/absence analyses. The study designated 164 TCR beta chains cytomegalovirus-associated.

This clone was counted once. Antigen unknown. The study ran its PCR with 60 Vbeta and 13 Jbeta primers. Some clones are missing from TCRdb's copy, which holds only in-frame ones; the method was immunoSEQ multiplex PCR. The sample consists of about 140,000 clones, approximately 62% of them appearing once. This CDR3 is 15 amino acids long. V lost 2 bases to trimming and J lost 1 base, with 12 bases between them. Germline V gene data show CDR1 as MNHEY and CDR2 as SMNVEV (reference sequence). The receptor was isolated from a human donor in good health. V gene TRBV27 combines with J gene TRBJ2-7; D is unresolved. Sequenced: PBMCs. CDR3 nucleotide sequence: TGTGCCAGCAGTTTAACCCTCCAGCGATCCTACGAGCAGTACTTC. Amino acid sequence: CASSLTLQRSYEQYF.